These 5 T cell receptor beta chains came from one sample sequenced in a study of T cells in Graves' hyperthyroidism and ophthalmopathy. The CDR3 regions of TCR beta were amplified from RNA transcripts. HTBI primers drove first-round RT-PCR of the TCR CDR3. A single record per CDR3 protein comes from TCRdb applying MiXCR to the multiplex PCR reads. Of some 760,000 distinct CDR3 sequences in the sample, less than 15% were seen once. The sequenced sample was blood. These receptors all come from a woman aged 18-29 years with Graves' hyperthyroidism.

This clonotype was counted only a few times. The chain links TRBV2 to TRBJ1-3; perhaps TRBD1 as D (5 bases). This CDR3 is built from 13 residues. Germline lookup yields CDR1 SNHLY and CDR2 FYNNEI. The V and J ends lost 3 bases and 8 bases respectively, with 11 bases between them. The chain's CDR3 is CASSDGREYTIYF. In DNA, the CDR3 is TGTGCCAGCAGTGATGGCAGGGAATACACCATATATTTT.

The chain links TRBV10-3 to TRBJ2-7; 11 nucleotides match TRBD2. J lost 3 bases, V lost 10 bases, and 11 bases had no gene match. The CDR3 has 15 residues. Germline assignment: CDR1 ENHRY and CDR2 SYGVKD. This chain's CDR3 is CATNTGTSGYYEQYF. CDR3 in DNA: TGTGCCACCAACACCGGGACTAGCGGTTACTACGAGCAGTACTTC.

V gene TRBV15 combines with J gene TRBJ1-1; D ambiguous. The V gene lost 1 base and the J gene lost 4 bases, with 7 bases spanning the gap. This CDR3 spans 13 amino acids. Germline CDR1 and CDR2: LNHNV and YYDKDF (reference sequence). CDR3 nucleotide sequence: TGTGCCACCAGCAGAGTGGGTGGCACTGAAGCTTTCTTT. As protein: CATSRVGGTEAFF.

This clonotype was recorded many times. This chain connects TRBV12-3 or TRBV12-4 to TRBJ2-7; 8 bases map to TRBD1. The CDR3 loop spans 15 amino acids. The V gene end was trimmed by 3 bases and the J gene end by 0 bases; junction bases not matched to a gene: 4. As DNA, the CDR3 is TGTGCCAGCAGTTTTGGGACAGGAGCCTCCTACGAGCAGTACTTC. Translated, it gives CASSFGTGASYEQYF.

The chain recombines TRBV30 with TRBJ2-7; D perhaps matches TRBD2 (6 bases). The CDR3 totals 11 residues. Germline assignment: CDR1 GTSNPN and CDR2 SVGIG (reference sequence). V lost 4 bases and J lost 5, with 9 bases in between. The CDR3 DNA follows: TGTGCCTGGACGCGGGAACACGAGCAGTACTTC. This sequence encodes CAWTREHEQYF.